These 14 T cell receptor beta chains were all obtained from the same sample, sequenced in a study of tumor-infiltrating lymphocytes in primary liver carcinoma. Starting material of approximately 500 ng total RNA yielded TCR beta cDNA via a constant-region primer. Libraries of TCR beta came from three nested multiplex PCR rounds with slightly modified ARM-PCR. Amplification in the first two PCR rounds was performed using TRBV1-TRBV30 forward primers and a C-beta reverse primer for approximately 10 cycles each. In TCRdb, the multiplex PCR reads were re-called with MiXCR into one record per CDR3 protein. The data hold fewer than 350,000 distinct CDR3 sequences, with 65% observed a single time. Alongside blood RNA obtained from unsorted whole blood, germline DNA was also extracted. Sequenced sample: peripheral blood. Receptors were obtained from a man aged 40-55 years with primary liver carcinoma and hepatitis B virus infection.

With respect to this clonotype: Germline and junction disagree at one end, which may indicate a read error. This chain joins TRBV30 and TRBJ1-5; tentative D call: TRBD1 (8 bases). The closer fit of TRBJ2-3 to the DNA end suggests the J call may be wrong. CDR3 length: 13 amino acids. CDR1 GTSNPN and CDR2 SVGIG come from the germline V gene (reference sequence). This CDR3 reads CSWSGTGNQPQYF. CDR3 coding DNA: TGTTCCTGGAGCGGGACAGGCAATCAGCCCCAGTATTTT.

V and J are TRBV7-8 and TRBJ1-6; tentatively, D is TRBD1 (6 bases). Germline V gene lookup returns CDR1 SGHVS and CDR2 FQNEAQ. V was clipped by 3 bases and J by 5 bases, with 14 bases between them. The CDR3 totals 16 residues. The CDR3 protein is CASSFGQGINNSPLHF. CDR3 sequence (DNA): TGTGCCAGCAGCTTCGGGCAGGGGATCAATAATTCACCCCTCCACTTT.

Worth noting for this clonotype: Possible read error: a much larger clone is one base away. This chain connects TRBV29-1 to TRBJ2-7, with 10 bases that match TRBD1. The CDR3 has 13 amino acids. With 7 bases clipped from V and 6 bases from J, the junction kept 9 bases outside the gene matches. Germline V gene data show CDR1 as SQVTM and CDR2 as ANQGSEA. The CDR3 nucleotides read TGCAGCGCCCGACAGGGGGCGTCCAGCGAGCAGTACTTC. Protein product: CSARQGASSEQYF.

This chain connects TRBV6-5 to TRBJ2-1; TRBD1 matches 8 bases. Trimming removed 5 bases from V and 8 bases from J; junction bases left unmatched: 5. From germline, CDR1 is MNHEY and CDR2 SVGAGI. CDR3 length: 13 amino acids. This chain's CDR3 is CASSRTGHDEQFF. Here the CDR3 DNA reads TGTGCCAGCAGTCGGACAGGGCACGATGAGCAGTTCTTC.

This chain uses TRBV11-2 with TRBJ2-5, with D perhaps matching TRBD1 (6 bases). Trimming cost V 11 bases and J 5 bases, with 15 bases left between them. Germline loops: CDR1 SGHAT, CDR2 FQNNGV. This CDR3 is 12 amino acids long. Written as DNA, the CDR3 is TGTGCCTGTAGCTCTCAGGGGGAGACCCAGTACTTC. Its protein product is CACSSQGETQYF.

The CDR3 is CARSAGQDGAFF. CDR3 coding DNA: TGTGCCAGGAGCGCCGGACAGGATGGAGCTTTCTTT. The chain carries TRBV11-3 and TRBJ1-1; 7 nucleotides line up with TRBD1. This CDR3 has 12 amino acids. The trim removed 9 bases at V and 10 bases at J, leaving 11 bases unmatched. Germline V CDR1 and CDR2: SGHNT, YENEEA.

Turning to this clonotype: Since a much larger clone is just one base distant, this may be a read error. As the CDR3 is not closed by the conserved phenylalanine or tryptophan, this likely results from a read error. The rearrangement links TRBV6-2 or TRBV6-3 to TRBJ2-6; 8 nucleotides align to TRBD1. The CDR3 is 11 residues long. The V segment lost 7 bases and the J segment 13 bases; nucleotides outside the gene matches: 3. In germline, CDR1 is MNHEY, CDR2 SVGEGT. The CDR3 bases are TGTGCCAGCACACAGGGGGTTGTCCTGACTTCC. This encodes CASTQGVVLTS.

Remarks on this clonotype: A junction boundary mismatches the germline segment, possibly from a read error. The gene calls are TRBV11-2 and TRBJ2-2, with D tentatively TRBD2 (5 bases). The CDR3 length is 15 residues. Germline CDR1 and CDR2: SGHAT and FQNNGV. The CDR3 DNA is TGTGTCAGCAGCTTAGAACCCGGGAACACCGTGGAGCTGTTTTTT. Translating it yields CVSSLEPGNTVELFF.

In this sample, this clonotype turned up many times. This chain connects TRBV6-5 to TRBJ1-3; D gene unclear. V was pared by 8 bases and J by 4 bases, with 9 bases between. Germline-derived CDR1 and CDR2 are MNHEY and SVGAGI. The CDR3 loop spans 12 amino acids. CDR3 nucleotide sequence: TGTGCCAGCCGAGGTGCCGGAAACACCATATATTTT. Translation: CASRGAGNTIYF.

The chain has TRBV28 and TRBJ1-6; maybe TRBD1 (5 bases). This CDR3 spans 13 amino acids. CDR1 and CDR2 from the germline V gene are MDHEN and SYDVKM. Trimming pared 5 bases from V and 13 bases from J, leaving 15 bases between. CDR3 protein: CASSTKTVGPLHF. In DNA, the CDR3 is TGTGCCAGCAGTACGAAGACAGTGGGCCCCCTCCACTTT.

Note on this clonotype: The conserved final phenylalanine or tryptophan is absent from the CDR3, which likely points to a read error. The chain uses TRBV11-2 and TRBJ2-4; TRBD2 is a possible D gene (5 bases). Germline V CDR1 and CDR2: SGHAT, FQNNGV. The CDR3 length is 16 residues. CDR3 coding DNA: TGCGCCAGCAGCTACGAGCGGAGCTTAGCCGAAAACATTCAGTACTTA. Translated: CASSYERSLAENIQYL.

On this clonotype: A much more abundant neighbour one base away suggests this may be a read error. The chain uses TRBV6-1 and TRBJ1-1; D may be TRBD1 (5 bases). This CDR3 is 14 amino acids long. The germline V gene encodes CDR1 MNHNS and CDR2 SASEGT. CDR3 in amino acids: CVSSADTRLTEAFF. The CDR3 bases are TGTGTCAGCAGTGCGGACACTCGGCTCACTGAAGCTTTCTTT.

This clonotype has at least ten counts. The chain links TRBV4-3 to TRBJ2-7; tentatively, D is TRBD2 (6 bases). The CDR3 is 15 amino acids. The V gene lost 4 bases and the J gene lost 0 bases, with 13 bases spanning the gap. Germline assignment: CDR1 LGHNA and CDR2 YSLEER. The CDR3 region is CASSRSTGSSYEQYF. CDR3 coding DNA: TGCGCCAGCAGCCGTTCAACCGGGAGCTCCTACGAGCAGTACTTC.

This clonotype came up many times. The gene calls are TRBV6-2 or TRBV6-3 and TRBJ2-3; 7 bases agree with TRBD2. The V gene's germline CDR1 is MNHEY and CDR2 SVGEGT. The CDR3 is made up of 14 amino acids. V lost 6 bases and J lost 2; bases outside the gene matches: 5. The CDR3 protein is CASSWTRVTDTQYF. The CDR3 nucleotides read TGTGCCAGCAGCTGGACTAGGGTCACAGATACGCAGTATTTT.